This T cell receptor (beta chain) was profiled in a study of identical twins. One entry per CDR3 protein results from TCRdb running MiXCR on the 5' RACE reads. The repertoire includes hundreds of thousands of distinct CDR3 sequences, over 20% of them detected once, and about 4.3% sits in the top ten. Germline CDR1 and CDR2: DFQATT and SNEGSKA (reference sequence). The CDR3 contains 15 residues. Trimming took off 6 bases at V and 0 bases at J, with 14 bases between the two ends. This clonotype was seen only a few times. The data also belong to a second study, concerning T cells expressing NK-cell markers. This second study notes: It was sorted CD3+CD56-NKG2C+, CD3+CD56+NKG2C- and CD3+CD56+NKG2C+ T cells that provided the TCR beta repertoires.

The receptor comes from a woman between 18 and 29 years old in good health. The sample taken for sequencing was PBMCs. The chain carries TRBV20-1 and TRBJ2-2, with unresolved D. The CDR3 DNA is TGCAGTGCCGAGGTTAAAGTGGCGAACACCGGGGAGCTGTTTTTT. Its protein product is CSAEVKVANTGELFF.